This T cell receptor (beta chain) was recorded in a study of response to subunit inactivated influenza vaccine (dated by TCRdb to 2016 to 2019). Regarding the research as a whole: Deep quantitative T cell receptor repertoire profiling was used in the study to track responses to a trivalent subunit inactivated influenza vaccine. What the work shows at the level of the full study, not this receptor alone: According to the authors, only a limited number of new T cells may be recruited by each seasonal influenza vaccination.

The library was obtained by RT-PCR. The instrument was an Illumina HiSeq 2500. TCRdb applied fastp at Q25 and MiXCR to the public reads, then kept only in-frame beta chains. Rows merge per CDR3 protein into single entries with the most common DNA and genes. This sample has more than 500,000 distinct CDR3 sequences in its table, and 10% to 12% of those were observed once. The leading ten clones occupy approximately 10% of the sample. In the case of this clonotype: The target of this receptor is not known. No base quality information exists; no much larger clone differs at one position.

Reading the germline V gene (reference sequence) gives CDR1 LGHDT and CDR2 YNNKEL. V drops 0 bases and J drops 9 bases, leaving 9 bases in between. There are 12 amino acids in the CDR3, from cysteine to phenylalanine inclusive. Only the CDR3 DNA stays, 36 bases, in frame from base 1. The same data also contributed to another study, on T cells expressing NK-cell markers. The second study reports: TCR beta cDNA libraries were made by 5'RACE template switching that added a universal primer site and unique molecular identifiers. In sorted CD3+CD56+NKG2C+, CD3+CD56+NKG2C- and CD3+CD56-NKG2C+ T-cell subsets from several donors, TCR beta-chain repertoires were profiled. Seven of the eight sequenced donors were HCMV-seropositive and one was HCMV-seronegative. To restrict sorting to alphabetaTCR-expressing T cells, an anti-gammadeltaTCR antibody was added in several experiments. In five to seven donors, the dominant CD3+CD56+NKG2C+ clonotypes were among the top 10 CD8+ clonotypes and accounted for about 1.0-7.5% of CD8+ T cells. Those dominant clonotypes were again the most abundant among CD3+CD56-NKG2C+ cells in a few donors, at about 25-60.1%. Whether the expanded NKG2C-expressing T cell clones were specific for HCMV antigens was left unclear. All eight donors whose samples were sequenced were randomly selected healthy volunteers, three of them men and five women. To determine HCMV serostatus, a commercial ELISA kit was used to detect HCMV-specific IgG in serum. Ficoll density gradient centrifugation was used to isolate peripheral blood mononuclear cells from blood. For over 5 donors, bulk peripheral blood T-cell repertoires were also sequenced from unsorted PBMC. Priming for cDNA synthesis came from the TCR beta constant segment, and two successive PCR amplification steps followed. Sequencing of the libraries produced 2 x 150 bp reads on Illumina HiSeq 2000/2500, MiSeq or NextSeq. Reads were demultiplexed and grouped by UMI with MIGEC, and clonotypes were assembled and quantified with MiTCR. To remove erroneous sequences, TCR cDNA sequences were retained only when supported by two or more reads. The tcR package was used for downstream repertoire analysis, and clonotypes were matched between fractions using CDR3 nucleotide sequence together with V segment. VDJmatch was used to annotate antigen specificity against VDJdb, with one amino acid substitution in CDR3 allowed.

The clonotype was recovered from a man aged 45-60 years who received an inactivated influenza vaccine. Donor details come from another sample of the same person, matched by shared clones. Sample: PBMCs from blood, taken on the day of vaccination. The V gene is TRBV3-1 and the J gene is TRBJ2-7; a confident D gene designation cannot be given. The nucleotide sequence is given as TGTGCCAGCAGCCAAGAGGGCCTACGGCAGTACTTC. Translated, this gives CASSQEGLRQYF.